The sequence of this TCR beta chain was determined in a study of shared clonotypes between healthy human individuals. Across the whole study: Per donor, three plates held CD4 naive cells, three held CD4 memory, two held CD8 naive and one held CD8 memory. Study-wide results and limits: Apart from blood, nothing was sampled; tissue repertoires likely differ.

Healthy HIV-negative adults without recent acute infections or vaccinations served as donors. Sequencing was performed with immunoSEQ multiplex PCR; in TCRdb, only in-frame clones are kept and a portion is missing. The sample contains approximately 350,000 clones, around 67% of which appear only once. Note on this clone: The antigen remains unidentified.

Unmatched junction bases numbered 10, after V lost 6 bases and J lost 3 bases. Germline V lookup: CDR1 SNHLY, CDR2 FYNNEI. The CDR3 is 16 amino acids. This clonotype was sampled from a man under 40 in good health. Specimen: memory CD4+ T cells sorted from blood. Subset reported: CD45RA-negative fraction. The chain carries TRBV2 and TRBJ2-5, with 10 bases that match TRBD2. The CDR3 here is CASRARTSGKEETQYF. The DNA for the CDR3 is TGTGCCAGCAGGGCCAGGACTAGCGGAAAAGAAGAGACCCAGTACTTC.